This T cell receptor (beta chain) was documented in a study of shared clonotypes between healthy human individuals (dated by TCRdb to about 2020). Regarding the research as a whole: The cohort comprised two women and a few men aged 18 to 49 years. For each donor, three plates each were used for CD4 naive and CD4 memory, two plates were used for CD8 naive, and one plate was used for CD8 memory. To estimate repertoire size and how much clonotypes are shared between individuals, the study performed deep sequencing of blood TCR repertoires from a few healthy adults. To increase sequencing depth and limit assay-specific biases, TCR repertoire library preparation and sequencing were carried out by different laboratories using diverse techniques. Between about 0.9 and 10 billion PBMCs per donor were obtained by leukapheresis.

CDR1 MDHEN and CDR2 SYDVKM are derived from the germline V gene. The junction shows trimming of 3 bases on V and 1 base on J, plus 9 bases between the germline ends. The CDR3 covers 14 residues, taking in both the cysteine and the phenylalanine. The sequence is cut down to CDR3 DNA, 42 bases in frame from base 1. Results and caveats for the whole study, not just this receptor: Larger estimated clonotype richness was generally found for naive subsets than for memory subsets. Compared with non-shared clonotypes, clonotypes shared by all four sorted-subset donors had higher generation probabilities. Sharing across a handful of donors was observed for around 5% of naive CD4, 3% to 3.5% of naive CD8, over 2% of memory CD4, and roughly 0.4% of memory CD8 clonotypes. The small number of donors limited the genetic and exposure-history diversity represented. Rarefaction of sorted-subset datasets indicated incomplete sequencing despite the large sequencing depth. Only blood was sampled, and tissue TCR repertoires likely differ from those in blood. Pairwise subsampling indicated that sequencing depth was expected to affect the degree of clonotype sharing among donors.

Note on this clone: Its antigen remains undetermined. Base-call qualities are not available, and no considerably larger clone is one nucleotide away.

The donors were healthy, HIV-negative adults who had no recently reported acute infections or vaccinations. Only Caucasian adults living in Nashville, Tennessee, USA were represented among the donors. CD4+ T cells were enriched by magnetic negative selection; naive cells were then positively selected on CD45RA, and the negative fraction formed the memory subset. After blood collection by leukapheresis, PBMCs were isolated using Ficoll-Histopaque density gradient centrifugation and then cryopreserved in the vapor phase of liquid nitrogen. Analytical flow cytometry was used to check the purity and quantity of each magnetically sorted T cell population. Genomic DNA was isolated from each sorted fraction and quantified by UV absorbance on a Nanodrop 2000c. Using the deep immunoSEQ assay, multiplex PCR amplified TCR CDR3 regions from genomic DNA. For each cell subset, the extracted genomic DNA was distributed evenly across all wells of several immunoSEQ 96-well plates, and each plate served as one replicate. For sorted subsets, approximately 200 ng of genomic DNA, equivalent to 25,000 to 35,000 T cell genomes, went into each replicate PCR. The purified libraries were quantified using a Qubit 3.0 fluorometer, sized with a Bioanalyzer 2100, and then quantified again using the KAPA Library Quantification kit. Each immunoSEQ 96-well plate was sequenced on its own single-read 150-cycle Illumina NextSeq 550 flow cell. The original methods were these. Because the immunoSEQ output included only junctional sequences and no quality scores, the filtering could not be the same as the filtering used for full-length reads. To assign V/J genes and CDR3, sequences were annotated using PyIR, a Python wrapper for IgBLAST v1.9, with IMGT germline references. Reads with weak V/J assignments (E-value above 1e-6), missing CDR3, stop codons, out-of-frame junctions, or ambiguous translated residues were removed. A V3J clonotype was defined by an identical inferred V gene, J gene, and CDR3 amino acid sequence. Percentage overlap between repertoires was calculated by dividing the number of shared unique clonotypes by the size of the smaller repertoire. Repertoire richness was assessed with RTK rarefaction, the Chao1 estimator, and Recon v2.1 estimates of unobserved clonotypes. For all TCRbeta clonotypes obtained by the gDNA method from a handful of donors, generation probabilities were computed with OLGA. The table was pulled from immuneACCESS by TCRdb, which kept in-frame rearrangements only. Such tables lose some clones; where checked, under half of the loss comes from unresolved V genes, and the rest has no known cause. D and trimming come from the DNA, and the V and J calls and clone size come from that table. The sample data list 2 million to 2.5 million clones, and approximately 93% of these were observed just once. In total, the top ten clones hold 0.35% to 0.45% of the sample.

Rearrangement joined TRBV28 to TRBJ1-1; the D segment cannot be called with confidence. The source is a man between 18 and 35 years old in good health. Some clones in this sample may be carry-over from other donors' samples. Sequenced material: naive CD4+ T cells from PBMCs. According to the study, the label for this sample's cell subset or site signals: CD45RA+ positively selected. The DNA sequence is as follows: TGTGCCAGCAGTTTCAAGGGCGCGAACACTGAAGCTTTCTTT. Its translation reads: CASSFKGANTEAFF.